This is a list of T cell receptor beta chains from one sample in a study of blood T cell repertoires in COVID-19. TCRdb keeps only in-frame clones here, not all; method: immunoSEQ multiplex PCR. Of roughly 97,000 clones in the sample, 70% to 85% were seen once. Input material: peripheral blood. The receptor source for this set is a man between 65 and 85 years old with acute or convalescent COVID-19. CDR3s include the opening cysteine and the closing phenylalanine or tryptophan. Each record gives: J gene, clone size, V gene, D gene, CDR3 protein, CDR3 DNA. A D gene is named only where the DNA matches it firmly. Only some rows state a clone size, as once, few, many or a class for expanded clones.

j_gene: TRBJ1-3; abundance: NA; v_gene: TRBV11-2; d_gene: NA; CDR3aa: CASSFIVTGSSGNTIYF; CDR3nt: TGTGCCAGCAGCTTTATCGTTACAGGGAGCTCTGGAAACACCATATATTTT
j_gene: TRBJ2-2; abundance: NA; v_gene: TRBV29-1; d_gene: TRBD2; CDR3aa: CSVAGGGELFF; CDR3nt: TGCAGCGTTGCGGGGGGCGGGGAGCTGTTTTTT
j_gene: TRBJ2-1; abundance: NA; v_gene: TRBV6-2/TRBV6-3; d_gene: TRBD1; CDR3aa: CASSKQGAPYNEQFF; CDR3nt: TGTGCCAGCAGTAAACAGGGGGCTCCCTACAATGAGCAGTTCTTC
j_gene: TRBJ1-5; abundance: few; v_gene: TRBV5-4; d_gene: TRBD1; CDR3aa: CASSSQGAGQPQHF; CDR3nt: TGTGCCAGCAGCTCGCAGGGGGCGGGTCAGCCCCAGCATTTT
j_gene: TRBJ1-4; abundance: NA; v_gene: TRBV2; d_gene: TRBD1; CDR3aa: CASRGQVSTNEKLFF; CDR3nt: TGTGCCAGCAGGGGACAGGTATCAACTAATGAAAAACTGTTTTTT
j_gene: TRBJ1-3; abundance: NA; v_gene: TRBV6-5; d_gene: TRBD1; CDR3aa: CASRGGQGPNTIYF; CDR3nt: TGTGCCAGCAGGGGGGGACAGGGGCCAAACACCATATATTTT
j_gene: TRBJ2-7; abundance: NA; v_gene: TRBV19; d_gene: TRBD1; CDR3aa: CASSIFGTATYEQYF; CDR3nt: TGTGCCAGTAGTATATTCGGGACAGCAACCTACGAGCAGTACTTC
j_gene: TRBJ2-2; abundance: NA; v_gene: TRBV18; d_gene: NA; CDR3aa: CASSAGNTGELFF; CDR3nt: TGTGCCAGCTCAGCCGGGAACACCGGGGAGCTGTTTTTT
j_gene: TRBJ2-7; abundance: NA; v_gene: TRBV11-3; d_gene: NA; CDR3aa: CASSLGTGYSYEQYF; CDR3nt: TGTGCCAGCAGCTTAGGTACAGGGTACTCCTACGAGCAGTACTTC
j_gene: TRBJ2-7; abundance: NA; v_gene: TRBV20-1; d_gene: NA; CDR3aa: CSASSDLTNYEQYF; CDR3nt: TGCAGTGCTAGTAGTGATCTGACTAACTACGAGCAGTACTTC
j_gene: TRBJ1-4; abundance: NA; v_gene: TRBV9; d_gene: NA; CDR3aa: CASSAKGTGTINEKLFF; CDR3nt: TGTGCCAGCAGCGCGAAAGGAACAGGAACTATTAATGAAAAACTGTTTTTT
j_gene: TRBJ1-2; abundance: NA; v_gene: TRBV9; d_gene: NA; CDR3aa: CASSVAPQENYGYTF; CDR3nt: TGTGCCAGCAGCGTAGCCCCACAGGAAAACTATGGCTACACCTTC
j_gene: TRBJ2-3; abundance: NA; v_gene: TRBV7-3; d_gene: TRBD2; CDR3aa: CASSQGGGTDTQYF; CDR3nt: TGTGCCAGCAGCCAAGGCGGGGGTACAGATACGCAGTATTTT
j_gene: TRBJ1-2; abundance: NA; v_gene: TRBV19; d_gene: NA; CDR3aa: CASSIGGNNYGYTF; CDR3nt: TGTGCCAGTAGTATCGGGGGGAATAACTATGGCTACACCTTC
j_gene: TRBJ2-2; abundance: NA; v_gene: TRBV13; d_gene: TRBD2; CDR3aa: CASSPRTSGGRYTGELFF; CDR3nt: TGTGCCAGCAGCCCCCGGACTAGCGGGGGGAGATACACCGGGGAGCTGTTTTTT
j_gene: TRBJ1-2; abundance: NA; v_gene: TRBV10-2; d_gene: NA; CDR3aa: CASRRQDSRAGGYTF; CDR3nt: TGCGCCAGCCGTAGACAGGACAGTCGCGCTGGTGGCTACACCTTC
j_gene: TRBJ2-1; abundance: NA; v_gene: TRBV11-3; d_gene: TRBD2; CDR3aa: CASKREGYNEQFF; CDR3nt: TGTGCCAGCAAGCGGGAGGGATACAATGAGCAGTTCTTC
j_gene: TRBJ1-3; abundance: NA; v_gene: TRBV14; d_gene: NA; CDR3aa: CASSQDAGNGNTIYF; CDR3nt: TGTGCCAGCAGCCAAGATGCAGGGAACGGAAACACCATATATTTT
j_gene: TRBJ2-7; abundance: NA; v_gene: TRBV15; d_gene: NA; CDR3aa: CATSRRRVRTAYEQYF; CDR3nt: TGTGCCACCAGCAGGCGCCGGGTGCGGACAGCCTACGAGCAGTACTTC
j_gene: TRBJ1-6; abundance: NA; v_gene: TRBV18; d_gene: NA; CDR3aa: CASSPAQFNSPLHF; CDR3nt: TGTGCCAGCTCACCAGCCCAGTTTAATTCACCCCTCCACTTT
j_gene: TRBJ1-2; abundance: NA; v_gene: TRBV4-1; d_gene: NA; CDR3aa: CASSQQGQDDYGYTF; CDR3nt: TGCGCCAGCAGCCAACAGGGCCAAGACGACTATGGCTACACCTTC
j_gene: TRBJ1-3; abundance: NA; v_gene: TRBV5-1; d_gene: NA; CDR3aa: CASSLDSSGNTIYF; CDR3nt: TGCGCCAGCAGCTTGGACAGCTCTGGAAACACCATATATTTT
j_gene: TRBJ2-7; abundance: NA; v_gene: TRBV24-1; d_gene: TRBD2; CDR3aa: CATSDVGLAKYYEQYF; CDR3nt: TGTGCCACCAGTGATGTGGGACTAGCGAAATATTACGAGCAGTACTTC
j_gene: TRBJ2-3; abundance: NA; v_gene: TRBV7-2; d_gene: TRBD2; CDR3aa: CASSLASGRTDTQYF; CDR3nt: TGTGCCAGCAGCTTAGCTAGCGGGAGAACAGATACGCAGTATTTT
j_gene: TRBJ1-1; abundance: NA; v_gene: TRBV9; d_gene: NA; CDR3aa: CASSVGPNTEAFF; CDR3nt: TGTGCCAGCAGCGTAGGGCCGAACACTGAAGCTTTCTTT
j_gene: TRBJ1-2; abundance: NA; v_gene: TRBV13; d_gene: NA; CDR3aa: CASSIRNYGYTF; CDR3nt: TGTGCCAGCAGCATCAGAAACTATGGCTACACCTTC
j_gene: TRBJ1-1; abundance: NA; v_gene: TRBV4-2; d_gene: NA; CDR3aa: CASSPLTGLSTEAFF; CDR3nt: TGTGCCAGCAGCCCACTTACAGGGCTTTCGACTGAAGCTTTCTTT
j_gene: TRBJ1-1; abundance: NA; v_gene: TRBV6-5; d_gene: NA; CDR3aa: CASSYSGHQNTEAFF; CDR3nt: TGTGCCAGCAGTTACTCAGGACACCAGAACACTGAAGCTTTCTTT
j_gene: TRBJ1-2; abundance: NA; v_gene: TRBV7-9; d_gene: NA; CDR3aa: CASSSQGYWGYTF; CDR3nt: TGTGCCAGCAGCTCACAGGGATACTGGGGCTACACCTTC
j_gene: TRBJ2-2; abundance: NA; v_gene: TRBV29-1; d_gene: NA; CDR3aa: CSVAAGRTGELFF; CDR3nt: TGCAGCGTTGCGGCAGGAAGGACCGGGGAGCTGTTTTTT
j_gene: TRBJ2-1; abundance: NA; v_gene: TRBV7-2; d_gene: NA; CDR3aa: CASSLRGPGDEQFF; CDR3nt: TGTGCCAGCAGCCTACGTGGGCCAGGGGATGAGCAGTTCTTC
j_gene: TRBJ2-1; abundance: NA; v_gene: TRBV29-1; d_gene: TRBD1; CDR3aa: CSVTGGNEQFF; CDR3nt: TGCAGCGTAACAGGGGGCAATGAGCAGTTCTTC
j_gene: TRBJ1-1; abundance: NA; v_gene: TRBV5-1; d_gene: NA; CDR3aa: CASSLEAGRMNTEAFF; CDR3nt: TGCGCCAGCAGCTTGGAGGCGGGGCGGATGAACACTGAAGCTTTCTTT
j_gene: TRBJ1-5; abundance: few; v_gene: TRBV2; d_gene: TRBD1; CDR3aa: CASSEQGARQPQHF; CDR3nt: TGTGCCAGCAGTGAACAGGGGGCTCGTCAGCCCCAGCATTTT
j_gene: TRBJ1-1; abundance: NA; v_gene: TRBV27; d_gene: NA; CDR3aa: CASSYRLAGANTEAFF; CDR3nt: TGTGCCAGCAGTTATCGCCTGGCGGGGGCGAACACTGAAGCTTTCTTT
j_gene: TRBJ2-6; abundance: NA; v_gene: TRBV29-1; d_gene: TRBD1; CDR3aa: CSVDGTGSNVLTF; CDR3nt: TGCAGCGTTGACGGGACAGGATCCAACGTCCTGACTTTC
j_gene: TRBJ2-2; abundance: NA; v_gene: TRBV19; d_gene: TRBD1; CDR3aa: CASDTGTVNTGELFF; CDR3nt: TGTGCCAGCGACACCGGGACAGTTAACACCGGGGAGCTGTTTTTT
j_gene: TRBJ1-1; abundance: NA; v_gene: TRBV19; d_gene: NA; CDR3aa: CASSPFGRNTEAFF; CDR3nt: TGTGCCAGTAGTCCCTTCGGTCGGAACACTGAAGCTTTCTTT
j_gene: TRBJ1-6; abundance: few; v_gene: TRBV5-1; d_gene: TRBD1; CDR3aa: CASSLAGQGNSPLHF; CDR3nt: TGCGCCAGCAGCTTGGCTGGACAGGGAAACTCACCCCTCCACTTT
j_gene: TRBJ1-4; abundance: NA; v_gene: TRBV7-9; d_gene: NA; CDR3aa: CASSSQRRPPAREKLFF; CDR3nt: TGTGCCAGCAGCTCTCAACGACGGCCCCCGGCGAGGGAAAAACTGTTTTTT
j_gene: TRBJ2-7; abundance: NA; v_gene: TRBV7-9; d_gene: TRBD2; CDR3aa: CAIGTSGPYEQYF; CDR3nt: TGTGCCATCGGGACTAGCGGACCCTACGAGCAGTACTTC
j_gene: TRBJ1-6; abundance: NA; v_gene: TRBV15; d_gene: NA; CDR3aa: CATSREGFGLNSPLHF; CDR3nt: TGTGCCACCAGCAGAGAAGGATTTGGGCTGAATTCACCCCTCCACTTT
j_gene: TRBJ1-3; abundance: NA; v_gene: TRBV6-5; d_gene: NA; CDR3aa: CASSTPRRSGNTIYF; CDR3nt: TGTGCCAGCAGCACCCCGAGGAGATCTGGAAACACCATATATTTT
j_gene: TRBJ2-1; abundance: NA; v_gene: TRBV6-5; d_gene: NA; CDR3aa: CASRMLGAGTDIQFF; CDR3nt: TGTGCCAGCAGAATGCTCGGTGCTGGTACGGACATACAGTTCTTC
j_gene: TRBJ1-2; abundance: NA; v_gene: TRBV5-1; d_gene: TRBD1; CDR3aa: CASSLGGSGQRYGYTF; CDR3nt: TGCGCCAGCAGCTTGGGGGGCTCGGGACAGCGATATGGCTACACCTTC
j_gene: TRBJ2-7; abundance: NA; v_gene: TRBV15; d_gene: TRBD2; CDR3aa: CATSRETSGSWGYEQYF; CDR3nt: TGTGCCACCAGCAGAGAGACTAGCGGGAGTTGGGGCTACGAGCAGTACTTC
j_gene: TRBJ1-3; abundance: NA; v_gene: TRBV10-2; d_gene: TRBD1; CDR3aa: CASSRGEDTIYF; CDR3nt: TGCGCCAGCAGCAGGGGGGAAGACACCATATATTTT
j_gene: TRBJ2-1; abundance: NA; v_gene: TRBV28; d_gene: NA; CDR3aa: CASIPGGSYNEQFF; CDR3nt: TGTGCCAGCATCCCTGGCGGCTCCTACAATGAGCAGTTCTTC
j_gene: TRBJ1-1; abundance: medium-sized; v_gene: TRBV7-9; d_gene: TRBD1; CDR3aa: CASSPTGQGTASSFF; CDR3nt: TGTGCCAGCAGCCCTACGGGACAGGGTACGGCAAGTTCTTTCTTT
j_gene: TRBJ1-2; abundance: NA; v_gene: TRBV29-1; d_gene: TRBD1; CDR3aa: CSVVGTGDGYTF; CDR3nt: TGCAGCGTTGTTGGGACAGGTGACGGCTACACCTTC
j_gene: TRBJ2-7; abundance: NA; v_gene: TRBV7-3; d_gene: NA; CDR3aa: CASSLTSGDIEQYF; CDR3nt: TGTGCCAGCAGCTTAACCAGCGGGGACATCGAGCAGTACTTC
j_gene: TRBJ1-5; abundance: once; v_gene: TRBV19; d_gene: TRBD1; CDR3aa: CASSPGQGVTGNQPQHF; CDR3nt: TGTGCCAGTAGTCCGGGACAGGGGGTAACGGGCAATCAGCCCCAGCATTTT
j_gene: TRBJ2-1; abundance: NA; v_gene: TRBV30; d_gene: NA; CDR3aa: CAWSRTNNNEQFF; CDR3nt: TGTGCCTGGAGTAGGACTAACAACAATGAGCAGTTCTTC
j_gene: TRBJ2-2; abundance: NA; v_gene: TRBV19; d_gene: TRBD2; CDR3aa: CASIGLAGGGELFF; CDR3nt: TGTGCCAGTATCGGACTAGCGGGGGGCGGGGAGCTGTTTTTT
j_gene: TRBJ1-1; abundance: once; v_gene: TRBV18; d_gene: NA; CDR3aa: CASSQDRSEAFF; CDR3nt: TGTGCCAGCTCACAAGACAGATCCGAAGCTTTCTTT